This T cell receptor (beta chain) derives from a study of blood T cell repertoires in COVID-19. Study overall: Some COVID-19 samples were acute and others convalescent; all came from the United States, Italy and Spain.

TCRdb's table, derived via immunoSEQ multiplex PCR, lists solely in-frame clones and lacks some. The sample gives around 95,000 clones, almost 90% of which show up once; 5% is in the top ten. Trimming left V 0 bases short and J 1 base short, with 7 bases between. CDR3 size: 14 residues. Germline V lookup: CDR1 SGHNT, CDR2 YYREEE (reference sequence). The genes are TRBV5-4 and TRBJ2-5; tentative D call: TRBD2 (5 bases). The source material was peripheral blood. The sequence was collected from a human donor in a cohort sampled during active COVID-19. CDR3 region: CASSLVAIQETQYF. CDR3 nucleotides: TGTGCCAGCAGCTTGGTAGCGATCCAAGAGACCCAGTACTTC.